The source of this T cell receptor (beta chain) is a study of shared clonotypes between healthy human individuals. In the study overall: Donors had three CD4 naive, three CD4 memory, two CD8 naive and one CD8 memory plate apiece.

Generated by immunoSEQ multiplex PCR, the TCRdb table keeps only in-frame clones and is missing some. The sample lists approximately 2,000,000 clones; 93% were seen once. The naive CD8 fraction comprised CD45RO-negative cells positively selected for CCR7 and excluded terminally differentiated effector memory CD45RA+ cells. Findings and caveats of the study: Rarefaction gave evidence that sorted-subset sequencing remained incomplete despite large depth. Clonotypes shared by all four sorted-subset donors had higher generation probabilities than non-shared clonotypes.

In regard to this clone: Its antigen remains unidentified.

This sequence was found in a man younger than 35 in good health. Some clones in this sample may be carry-over from other donors' samples. Sequencing was done on a sample of naive CD8+ T cells from PBMCs.

This CDR3 reads CSVVSSLFSYEQYF. In DNA form, the CDR3 reads TGCAGCGTTGTGAGCAGCCTCTTCTCCTACGAGCAGTACTTC. This chain links TRBV29-1 with TRBJ2-7; D unclear. From germline, CDR1 is SQVTM and CDR2 ANQGSEA. Trimming pared 4 bases from V and 0 bases from J, leaving 13 bases between. The CDR3 runs 14 residues.